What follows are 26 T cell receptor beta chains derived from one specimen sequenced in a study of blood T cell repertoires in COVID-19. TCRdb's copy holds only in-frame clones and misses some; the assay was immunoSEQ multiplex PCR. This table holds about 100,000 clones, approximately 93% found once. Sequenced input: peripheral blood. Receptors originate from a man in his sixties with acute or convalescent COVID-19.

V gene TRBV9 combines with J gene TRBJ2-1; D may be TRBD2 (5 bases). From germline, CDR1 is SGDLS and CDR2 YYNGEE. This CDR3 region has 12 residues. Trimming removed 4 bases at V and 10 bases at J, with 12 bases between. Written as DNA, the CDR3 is TGTGCCAGCAGCTCGGGGTTGAAAGAGCAGTTCTTC. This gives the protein CASSSGLKEQFF.

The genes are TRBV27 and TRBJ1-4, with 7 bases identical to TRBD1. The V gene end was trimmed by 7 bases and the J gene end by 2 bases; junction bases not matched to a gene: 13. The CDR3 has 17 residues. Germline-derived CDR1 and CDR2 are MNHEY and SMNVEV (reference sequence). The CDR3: CASTLRQGAHTNEKLFF. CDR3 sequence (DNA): TGTGCCAGCACCCTCAGACAGGGCGCTCACACTAATGAAAAACTGTTTTTT.

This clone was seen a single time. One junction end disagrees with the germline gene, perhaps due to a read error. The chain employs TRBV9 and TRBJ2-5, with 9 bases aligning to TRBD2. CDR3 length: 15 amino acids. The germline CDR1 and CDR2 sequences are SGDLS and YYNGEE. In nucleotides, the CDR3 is TGTGCCAGCAGCTCTAACACCGTAGCGGGAGAGGCCCAGTACTTC. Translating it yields CASSSNTVAGEAQYF.

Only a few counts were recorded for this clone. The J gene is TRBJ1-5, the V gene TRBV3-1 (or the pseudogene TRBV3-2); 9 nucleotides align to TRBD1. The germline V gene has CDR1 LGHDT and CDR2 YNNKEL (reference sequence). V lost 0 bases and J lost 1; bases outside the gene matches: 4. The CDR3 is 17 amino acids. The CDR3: CASSQEGQGGSNQPQHF. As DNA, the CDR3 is TGTGCCAGCAGCCAAGAGGGACAGGGAGGGAGCAATCAGCCCCAGCATTTT.

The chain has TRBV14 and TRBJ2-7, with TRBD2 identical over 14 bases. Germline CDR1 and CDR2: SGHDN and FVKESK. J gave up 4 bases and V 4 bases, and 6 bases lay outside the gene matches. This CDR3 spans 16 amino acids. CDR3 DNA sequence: TGTGCCAGCAGCCCCTATGGGACTAGCGGGAGTTACGAGCAGTACTTC. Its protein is CASSPYGTSGSYEQYF.

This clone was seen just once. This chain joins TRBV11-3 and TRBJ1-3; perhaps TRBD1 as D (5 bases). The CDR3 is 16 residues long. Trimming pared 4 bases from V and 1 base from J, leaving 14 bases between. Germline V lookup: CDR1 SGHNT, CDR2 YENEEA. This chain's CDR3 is CASSSTPTVSGNTIYF. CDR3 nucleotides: TGTGCCAGCAGCTCTACCCCGACAGTTTCTGGAAACACCATATATTTT. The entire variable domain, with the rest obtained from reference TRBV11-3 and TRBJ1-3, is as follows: EAGVVQSPRYKIIEKKQPVAFWCNPISGHNTLYWYLQNLGQGPELLIRYENEEAVDDSQLPKDRFSAERLKGVDSTLKIQPAELGDSAVYLCASSSTPTVSGNTIYFGEGSWLTVV.

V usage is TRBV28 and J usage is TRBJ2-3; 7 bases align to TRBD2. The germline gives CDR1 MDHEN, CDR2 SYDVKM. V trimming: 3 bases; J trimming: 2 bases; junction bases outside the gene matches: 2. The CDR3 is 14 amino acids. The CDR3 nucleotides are TGTGCCAGCAGTTTGGGGGGGAACACAGATACGCAGTATTTT. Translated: CASSLGGNTDTQYF.

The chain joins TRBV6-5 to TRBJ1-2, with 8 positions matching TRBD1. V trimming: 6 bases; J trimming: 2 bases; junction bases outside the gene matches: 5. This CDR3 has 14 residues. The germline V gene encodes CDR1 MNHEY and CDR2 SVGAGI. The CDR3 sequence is CASRRDRKNYGYTF. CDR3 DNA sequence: TGTGCCAGCAGAAGGGACAGGAAAAACTATGGCTACACCTTC.

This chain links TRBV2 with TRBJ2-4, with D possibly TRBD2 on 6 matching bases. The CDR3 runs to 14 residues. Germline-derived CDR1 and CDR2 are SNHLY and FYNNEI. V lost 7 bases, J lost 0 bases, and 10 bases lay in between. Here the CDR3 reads CASTLGLAKNIQYF. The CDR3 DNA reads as TGTGCCAGCACCCTGGGACTAGCCAAAAACATTCAGTACTTC.

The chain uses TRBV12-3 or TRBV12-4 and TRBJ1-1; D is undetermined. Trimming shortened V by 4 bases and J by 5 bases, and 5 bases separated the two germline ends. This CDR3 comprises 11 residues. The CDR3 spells CASSYETEAFF. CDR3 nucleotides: TGTGCCAGCAGTTATGAGACTGAAGCTTTCTTT.

Here the CDR3 reads CASRKTHSDTDTQYF. CDR3 sequence (DNA): TGTGCCAGCAGGAAGACTCATTCCGACACAGATACGCAGTATTTT. V is TRBV9 and J is TRBJ2-3; unclear D gene. Germline loops: CDR1 SGDLS, CDR2 YYNGEE. V was cut by 5 bases and J by 2 bases, with 15 bases left in between. CDR3 length: 15 amino acids.

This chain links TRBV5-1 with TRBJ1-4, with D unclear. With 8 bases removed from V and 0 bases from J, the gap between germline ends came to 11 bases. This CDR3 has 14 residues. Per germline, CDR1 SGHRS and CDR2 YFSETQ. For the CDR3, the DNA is TGCGCCAGTTCCCCAGGTCCAACTAATGAAAAACTGTTTTTT. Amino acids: CASSPGPTNEKLFF.

The CDR3 loop reads CAWSGTGLLYGYTF. DNA for the CDR3: TGTGCCTGGAGTGGGACTGGGCTCCTCTATGGCTACACCTTC. The J gene is TRBJ1-2, the V gene TRBV30, with D unresolved. The CDR3 extends over 14 amino acids. V lost 1 base and J lost 4, with 13 bases in between. Per the germline V gene, CDR1 is GTSNPN and CDR2 is SVGIG (reference sequence).

The CDR3 coding sequence is TGTGCCAGCTCACCCCCCGGGACAGGGTATACAGATACGCAGTATTTT. Its translation: CASSPPGTGYTDTQYF. V is TRBV18 and J is TRBJ2-3; TRBD1 matches at 9 bases. The J segment lost 3 bases and the V segment lost 3 bases, leaving 7 bases of the junction unmatched. There are 16 residues in the CDR3. Germline V gene data show CDR1 as KGHSH and CDR2 as LQKENI.

The CDR3 reads CASSIRGDQPQHF. CDR3 in DNA: TGTGCCAGTAGTATCAGGGGGGATCAGCCCCAGCATTTT. The chain links TRBV19 to TRBJ1-5; 7 nucleotides align to TRBD1. The V and J ends lost 3 bases and 5 bases, in that order; junction bases with no gene match: 1. This CDR3 is built from 13 residues. Germline CDR1 and CDR2: LNHDA and SQIVND (reference sequence).

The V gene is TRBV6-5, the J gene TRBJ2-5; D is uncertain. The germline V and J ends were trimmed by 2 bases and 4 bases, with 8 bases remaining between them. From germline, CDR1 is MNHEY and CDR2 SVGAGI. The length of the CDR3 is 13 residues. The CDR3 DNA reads TGTGCCAGCAGTTACGGGCGAAGAGAGACCCAGTACTTC. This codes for CASSYGRRETQYF.

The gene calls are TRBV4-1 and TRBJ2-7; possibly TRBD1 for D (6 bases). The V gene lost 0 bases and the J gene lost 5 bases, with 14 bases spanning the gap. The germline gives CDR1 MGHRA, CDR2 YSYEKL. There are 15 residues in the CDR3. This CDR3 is CASSQDPDRRNEQYF. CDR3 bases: TGCGCCAGCAGCCAAGACCCCGACAGGCGAAACGAGCAGTACTTC.

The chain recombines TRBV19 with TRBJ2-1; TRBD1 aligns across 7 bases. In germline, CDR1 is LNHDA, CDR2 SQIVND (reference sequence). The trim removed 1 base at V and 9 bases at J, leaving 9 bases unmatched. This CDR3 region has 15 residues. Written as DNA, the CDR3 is TGTGCCAGTAGTATAGGGGGTAGGGGGCGAGGTGAGCAGTTCTTC. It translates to CASSIGGRGRGEQFF.

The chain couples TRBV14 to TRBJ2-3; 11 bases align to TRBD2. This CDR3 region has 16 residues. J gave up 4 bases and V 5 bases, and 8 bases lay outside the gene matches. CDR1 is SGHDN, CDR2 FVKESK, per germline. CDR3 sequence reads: CASSLRLAGFSDTQYF. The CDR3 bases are TGTGCCAGCAGCTTGAGACTAGCGGGATTTTCAGATACGCAGTATTTT.

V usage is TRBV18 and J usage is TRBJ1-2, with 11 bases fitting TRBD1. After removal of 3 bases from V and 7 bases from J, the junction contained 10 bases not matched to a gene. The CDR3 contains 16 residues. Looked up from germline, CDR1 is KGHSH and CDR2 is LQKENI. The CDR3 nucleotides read TGTGCCAGCTCACCGGTTCGCGGACAGGGGGCTATTGGCTACACCTTC. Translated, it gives CASSPVRGQGAIGYTF.

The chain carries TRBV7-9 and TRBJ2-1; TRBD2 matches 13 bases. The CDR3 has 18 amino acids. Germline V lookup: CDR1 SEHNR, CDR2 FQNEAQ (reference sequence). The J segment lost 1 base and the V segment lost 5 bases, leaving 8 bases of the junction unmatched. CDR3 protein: CASSPGLAGALSYNEQFF. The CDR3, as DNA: TGTGCCAGCAGCCCCGGACTAGCGGGAGCCTTGTCCTACAATGAGCAGTTCTTC.

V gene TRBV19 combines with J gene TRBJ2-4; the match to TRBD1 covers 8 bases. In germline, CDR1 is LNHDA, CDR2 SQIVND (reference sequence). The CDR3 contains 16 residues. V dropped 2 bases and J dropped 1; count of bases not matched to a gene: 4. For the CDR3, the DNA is TGTGCCAGTAGTATAACAGGGGACAGGGCCAAAAACATTCAGTACTTC. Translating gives CASSITGDRAKNIQYF.

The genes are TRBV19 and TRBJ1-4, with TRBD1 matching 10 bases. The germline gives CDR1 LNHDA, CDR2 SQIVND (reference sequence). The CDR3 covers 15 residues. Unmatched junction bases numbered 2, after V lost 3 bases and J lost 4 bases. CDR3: CASSMTGGGNEKLFF. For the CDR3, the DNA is TGTGCCAGTAGTATGACAGGGGGCGGTAATGAAAAACTGTTTTTT.

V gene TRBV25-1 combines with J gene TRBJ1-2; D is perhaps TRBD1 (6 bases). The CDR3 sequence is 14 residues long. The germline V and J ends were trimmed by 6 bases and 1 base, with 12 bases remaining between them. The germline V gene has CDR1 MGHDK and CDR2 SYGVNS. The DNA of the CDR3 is TGTGCCAGCAGGCCGGCAGGGGATAACTATGGCTACACCTTC. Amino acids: CASRPAGDNYGYTF.

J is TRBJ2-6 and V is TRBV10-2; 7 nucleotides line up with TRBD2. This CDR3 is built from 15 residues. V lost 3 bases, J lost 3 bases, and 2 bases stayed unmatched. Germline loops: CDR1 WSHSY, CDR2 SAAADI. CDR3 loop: CASSEAGNGANVLTF. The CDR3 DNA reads TGCGCCAGCAGTGAAGCGGGGAATGGGGCCAACGTCCTGACTTTC.

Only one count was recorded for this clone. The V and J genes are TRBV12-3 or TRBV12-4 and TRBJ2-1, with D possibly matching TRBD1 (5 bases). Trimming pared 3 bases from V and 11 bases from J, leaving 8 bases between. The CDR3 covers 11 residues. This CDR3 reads CASSLTAQQFF. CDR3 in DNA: TGTGCCAGCAGTTTGACAGCTCAGCAGTTCTTC.